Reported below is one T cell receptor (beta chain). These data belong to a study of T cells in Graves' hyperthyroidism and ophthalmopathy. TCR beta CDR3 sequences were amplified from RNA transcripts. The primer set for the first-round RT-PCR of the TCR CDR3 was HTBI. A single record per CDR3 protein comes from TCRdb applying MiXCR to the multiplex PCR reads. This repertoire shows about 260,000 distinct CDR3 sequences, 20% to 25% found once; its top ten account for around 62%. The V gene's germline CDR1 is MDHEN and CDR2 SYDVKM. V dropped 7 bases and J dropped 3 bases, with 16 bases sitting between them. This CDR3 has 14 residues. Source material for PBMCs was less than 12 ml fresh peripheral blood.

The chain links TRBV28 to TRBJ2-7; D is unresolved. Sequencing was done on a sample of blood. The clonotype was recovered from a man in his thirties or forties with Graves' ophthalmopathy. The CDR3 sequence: CASNSLPPLYEQYF. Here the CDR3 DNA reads TGTGCCAGCAACTCTCTACCCCCTCTCTACGAGCAGTACTTC.